This TCR beta chain was documented in a study of post-analysis software for immune sequencing data (dated by TCRdb to between 2015 and 2016). In the study overall: Relapsing-remitting, secondary progressive and progressive-relapsing multiple sclerosis were recorded as disease courses, and subtype annotation was lacking for some patients. The multiple sclerosis patient repertoires were compared with approximately 11 previously published healthy control repertoires from donors aged about 6 to 28 years. A subset of samples was prepared in parallel using single-end sample barcoding, then pooled and co-amplified after Illumina adapter ligation. Here is what the overall study found, with its caveats: Compared with controls, multiple sclerosis patients had significantly lower normalized Chao1 diversity, a finding suggesting substantial peripheral T-cell clonal expansion. The control group was slightly older than the multiple sclerosis patient group. Strong co-clustering of samples prepared in the same batch was shown by direct clustering with F measure, prompting a batch-effect correction. Several TRBV segments, including TRBV5-6, TRBV5-1 and TRBV20-1, were significantly more frequent in patients than controls.

Libraries were made using PCR. Sequencing was performed on an Illumina HiSeq 2500. To reduce PCR and sequencing biases, unique molecular identifiers were incorporated into the TCR beta cDNA libraries. Approximately 500,000 cDNA molecules were obtained per 1 to 10 million input T cells, so each molecule approximated one T cell. Patient libraries were prepared and sequenced with the same protocol used for the earlier healthy control dataset. Samples belonging to the same batch were prepared together, multiplexed and sequenced on a shared HiSeq lane. The authors' pipeline ran thus. MIGEC was used to process the raw barcoded reads, and molecular identifier groups with only a single read were discarded before consensus assembly and CDR3 extraction. Clonotype tables were post-analysed with VDJtools, and diversity was normalized by down-sampling all datasets to the smallest sample size. To correct batch-related cross-sample contamination, repertoire overlap clustering matched CDR3 amino acid sequences but not nucleotide sequences. TCRdb handled the public reads itself, with Q25 trimming in fastp and clone calling in MiXCR, and kept productive beta chains. Rows are combined by CDR3 protein, so each entry shows the most common genes and DNA. These V and J calls are TCRdb output, not the study's own analysis. This sample lists fewer than 550,000 distinct CDR3 sequences; less than 40% were detected once. Roughly 6% of the sample rests with the top ten.

The germline V gene provides CDR1 KGHSH and CDR2 LQKENI. Spanning cysteine to phenylalanine, the CDR3 consists of 14 amino acids. Only the CDR3 part of the read is kept: 42 bases, read in frame from the first base. Trimming at the junction amounts to 6 bases on V and 9 bases on J, and the germline ends lie 18 bases apart. Details on this clonotype: The antigen it binds to is not known. It has no much larger one-base neighbor in the sample; base qualities were not kept.

To demonstrate the VDJtools post-analysis software, TCR beta repertoires were profiled from the peripheral blood of more than ten young patients with multiple sclerosis. The multiple sclerosis patients were children and adolescents ranging in age from 6 to 15 years. The sequence derives from a girl aged 2 to 17 with multiple sclerosis. The chain joins TRBV18 to TRBJ2-1, with the D gene call left open. Sequencing input: blood. CDR3 protein: CASSLRKAGLEQFF. The nucleotide sequence is given as TGTGCCAGCTCTCTCAGGAAGGCTGGGCTTGAGCAGTTCTTC.